This TCR beta chain was documented in a study of shared clonotypes between healthy human individuals. A single count supports this clone. Antigen specificity is unknown. CDR3 length: 13 residues. Germline CDR1 reads SQVTM; CDR2 reads ANQGSEA. With 7 bases removed from V and 0 bases from J, the gap between germline ends came to 12 bases. Study findings and constraints: The sharing of around 5% of naive CD4 clonotypes was seen across a handful of donors.

The naive CD8 subset, CD45RO-negative cells positively selected for CCR7, excluded terminally differentiated effector memory CD45RA+ cells. The data were produced by immunoSEQ multiplex PCR, yet TCRdb's version contains in-frame clones alone and is incomplete. The sample has around 700,000 clones; under 95% are singletons. Material: naive CD8+ T cells sorted from blood. The receptor was derived from a man in his thirties or forties in good health. This chain connects TRBV29-1 to TRBJ2-5; tentative D call: TRBD1 (6 bases). CDR3 nucleotides: TGCAGCGGTGGACAGACGTACCAAGAGACCCAGTACTTC. Translated: CSGGQTYQETQYF. Complete variable domain (other parts from reference TRBV29-1 and TRBJ2-5): SAVISQKPSRDICQRGTSLTIQCQVDSQVTMMFWYRQQPGQSLTLIATANQGSEATYESGFVIDKFPISRPNLTFSTLTVSNMSPEDSSIYLCSGGQTYQETQYFGPGTRLLVL.